Many counts were recorded for the clone carrying this TCR beta chain. No patient received treatment before thyroid surgery. This sample is part of a study of metastatic and nonmetastatic thyroid tumors. Study details: Malignant thyroid and benign thyroid patients provided blood and tumor or nodule tissue whose repertoires were compared.

TCRdb re-clonotyped the PCR reads through MiXCR. The sample shows tens of thousands of clones, roughly 4.1% of them seen only once. The TCR comes from a female donor with papillary thyroid cancer or a benign thyroid nodule (not recorded which). Some clones in this sample may be carry-over from other donors' samples. The sample taken for sequencing was blood.

For the CDR3, the DNA is TGTGCCAGCAGCCAACCAGGGACTGGCACAGATACGCAGTATTTT. Translating gives CASSQPGTGTDTQYF. J is TRBJ2-3 and V is TRBV4-2, with a weak D call TRBD2 (6 bases). The CDR3 loop spans 15 amino acids. From germline, CDR1 is LGHNA and CDR2 YNFKEQ. V lost 2 bases and J 1 base, leaving 10 bases between the germline ends.